The 8 T cell receptor beta chains listed next were all sequenced from one sample in a study of blood T cell repertoires in COVID-19. Sequencing used immunoSEQ multiplex PCR; TCRdb keeps in-frame clones, though not all of them. The table shows 75,000 to 100,000 clones, with 80% to 90% occurring only once. Source material: peripheral blood. The receptor set was obtained from a human donor with acute or convalescent COVID-19. The donor label of this sample is uncertain.

V gene TRBV5-6 combines with J gene TRBJ1-2; 8 bases map to TRBD1. This CDR3 is built from 15 residues. Per the germline V gene, CDR1 is SGHDT and CDR2 is YYEEEE. Unmatched junction bases numbered 9, after V lost 1 base and J lost 7 bases. The CDR3, as DNA: TGTGCCAGCAGCTTGAGTTTCCTCAGGGGGCCTGGCTACACCTTC. The encoded protein is CASSLSFLRGPGYTF.

The V and J genes are TRBV5-8 and TRBJ1-6; D unclear. CDR1 is SGHTS, CDR2 YDEGEE, per germline. Deletions cut 4 bases from V and 7 bases from J, with 9 bases between. The CDR3 consists of 13 residues. The CDR3 here is CASSVAGNSPLHF. For the CDR3, the DNA is TGTGCCAGCAGCGTAGCGGGCAATTCACCCCTCCACTTT.

This clone was seen more than once but under ten times. The chain uses TRBV5-1 and TRBJ1-3; 8 positions agree with TRBD1. In germline, CDR1 is SGHRS, CDR2 YFSETQ. CDR3 length equals 16 residues. V dropped 2 bases and J dropped 0; count of bases not matched to a gene: 4. The CDR3 bases are TGCGCCAGCAGCTTCGGACAGGGAATCTCTGGAAACACCATATATTTT. Its translation: CASSFGQGISGNTIYF.

The V gene is TRBV7-2, the J gene TRBJ2-7; TRBD1 matches 7 bases. This CDR3 comprises 17 residues. V gave up 3 bases and J gave up 6 bases; unmatched junction bases: 17. CDR1 is SGHTA, CDR2 FQGNSA, per germline. CDR3 amino acids: CASSLSAFLTGAFEQYF. The CDR3 nucleotides read TGTGCCAGCAGCTTGTCCGCTTTCTTAACAGGGGCGTTCGAGCAGTACTTC.

This clone was counted between two and nine times. The CDR3 bases are TGTGCCAGCAATAGACCCGGGAGGAACACTGAAGCTTTCTTT. This gives the protein CASNRPGRNTEAFF. The J gene is TRBJ1-1, the V gene TRBV6-5; D unresolved. Germline V gene lookup returns CDR1 MNHEY and CDR2 SVGAGI. The V and J ends lost 7 bases and 1 base respectively, with 13 bases between them. The CDR3 is made up of 14 amino acids.

The V call is TRBV7-2, the J call TRBJ2-3; D gene unclear. In germline, CDR1 is SGHTA, CDR2 FQGNSA. V lost 1 base, J lost 2 bases, and 7 bases lay in between. The CDR3 has 14 residues. The CDR3 spells CASSLVSYTDTQYF. Written as DNA, the CDR3 is TGTGCCAGCAGCTTAGTTTCGTACACAGATACGCAGTATTTT.

The chain is built from TRBV18 and TRBJ2-5; D unresolved. With 0 bases removed from V and 3 bases from J, the gap between germline ends came to 5 bases. CDR3 length: 13 residues. Per the germline V gene, CDR1 is KGHSH and CDR2 is LQKENI. This chain's CDR3 is CASSPPREETQYF. DNA for the CDR3: TGTGCCAGCTCACCACCCCGGGAAGAGACCCAGTACTTC.

Worth noting for this clone: Other DNA sequences in the same sample also yield this CDR3. The rearrangement links TRBV14 to TRBJ2-3; D is perhaps TRBD2 (6 bases). Per the germline V gene, CDR1 is SGHDN and CDR2 is FVKESK. The CDR3 totals 16 residues. Trimming took off 1 base at V and 0 bases at J, with 11 bases between the two ends. CDR3 sequence: CASSQGSSGSTDTQYF. The CDR3 DNA sequence: TGTGCCAGCAGCCAAGGCTCCAGCGGGAGCACAGATACGCAGTATTTT.